Sequencing of this T cell receptor (beta chain) was carried out in a study of CD8+CD57+ T cells in acquired aplastic anemia. The germline V gene has CDR1 DFQATT and CDR2 SNEGSKA (reference sequence). Trimming took 0 bases from V and 4 from J, leaving 16 bases between them. The CDR3 covers 16 residues. Patients who underwent sequencing had shown CD8+CD57+ cell expansion by flow cytometry. When blood sampling took place, the patients had received no therapy. TCR beta VDJ and CDR3 profiles were obtained from a genomic DNA template. TCRdb fed the reads into MiXCR, producing one record per CDR3 protein. The table has about 240,000 distinct CDR3 sequences, 47% seen once.

This TCR was sampled from a human donor with aplastic anemia. The chain has TRBV20-1 and TRBJ1-5, with D hard to call. The sequenced material came from sorted CD4+, CD8+, or CD8+CD57+ T cells (not recorded which) from PBMCs. CDR3 nucleotides: TGCAGTGCTAGAGATGTGAGGGAATTTGGGAATCAGCCCCAGCATTTT. This encodes CSARDVREFGNQPQHF.